This entry concerns a single T cell receptor beta chain. Its specificity is not known. CDR3 length: 12 residues. Germline assignment: CDR1 MNHEY and CDR2 SVGAGI. The germline V and J ends were trimmed by 5 bases and 1 base, with 5 bases remaining between them. These data originate in a study of graft-versus-host responses after intestinal transplantation. Turning to the study itself: Each of the recipients got a multivisceral, liver-intestinal, or isolated intestinal transplant. Recipients were all induced with anti-thymocyte globulin, then given tacrolimus and steroids for roughly 3 years. Broader study findings: Some GvH clones were seen earlier in gut or blood, suggesting intestinal origin. Early HvG declines after transplant were associated with peak circulating GvH clone levels.

Measured with immunoSEQ multiplex PCR; TCRdb has only the in-frame clones, and not every one. Of about 110,000 clones in the sample, 93% were seen once. The chain joins TRBV6-5 to TRBJ1-1; tentative D call: TRBD1 (5 bases). The sequence derives from a human donor who received an intestinal transplant. The specimen was unstimulated CD8+ T cells sorted from spleen or lymph node cells, collected before intestinal transplant. DNA for the CDR3: TGTGCCAGCAGTACAGGGAACACTGAAGCTTTCTTT. This sequence encodes CASSTGNTEAFF.